The present T cell receptor beta chain was sequenced within a study of control samples from healthy donors and cancer patients. Germline CDR1 reads LNHNV; CDR2 reads YYDKDF (reference sequence). The CDR3 is made up of 16 amino acids. V lost 0 bases and J lost 4; bases outside the gene matches: 8. Generated by immunoSEQ multiplex PCR, the TCRdb table keeps only in-frame clones and is missing some. The sample holds approximately 69,000 clones, over 85% seen once. Sequencing was done on a sample of PBMCs. The V and J genes are TRBV15 and TRBJ2-7; 8 bases align to TRBD2. The sequence was obtained from a man aged 55 to 70 with colorectal cancer. In DNA, the CDR3 is TGTGCCACCAGCAGAGAATACCCGGGACTAGGGTACGAGCAGTACTTC. This encodes CATSREYPGLGYEQYF.